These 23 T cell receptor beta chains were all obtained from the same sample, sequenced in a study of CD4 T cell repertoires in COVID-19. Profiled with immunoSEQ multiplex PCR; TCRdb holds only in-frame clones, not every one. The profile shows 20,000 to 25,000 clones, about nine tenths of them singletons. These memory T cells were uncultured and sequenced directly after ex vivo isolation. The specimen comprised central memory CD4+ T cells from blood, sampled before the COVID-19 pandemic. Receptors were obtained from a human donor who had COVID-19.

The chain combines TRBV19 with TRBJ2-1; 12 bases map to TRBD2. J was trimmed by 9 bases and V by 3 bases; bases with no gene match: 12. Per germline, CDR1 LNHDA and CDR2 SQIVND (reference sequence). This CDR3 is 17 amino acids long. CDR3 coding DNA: TGTGCCAGTAGTATGGGCCTACTAGCGGGAGGCCCTAGTGAGCAGTTCTTC. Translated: CASSMGLLAGGPSEQFF.

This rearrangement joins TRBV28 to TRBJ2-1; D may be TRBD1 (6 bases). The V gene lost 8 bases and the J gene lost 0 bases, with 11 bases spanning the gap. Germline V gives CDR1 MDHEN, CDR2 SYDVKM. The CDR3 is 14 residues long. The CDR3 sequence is CASRRGGSYNEQFF. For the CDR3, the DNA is TGTGCCAGCCGCCGAGGGGGCTCCTACAATGAGCAGTTCTTC. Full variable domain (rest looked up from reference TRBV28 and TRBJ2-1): DVKVTQSSRYLVKRTGEKVFLECVQDMDHENMFWYRQDPGLGLRLIYFSYDVKMKEKGDIPEGYSVSREKKERFSLILESASTNQTSMYLCASRRGGSYNEQFFGPGTRLTVL.

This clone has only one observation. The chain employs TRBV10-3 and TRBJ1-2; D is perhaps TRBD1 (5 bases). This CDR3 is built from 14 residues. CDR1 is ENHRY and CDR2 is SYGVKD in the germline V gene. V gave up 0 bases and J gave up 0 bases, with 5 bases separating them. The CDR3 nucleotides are TGTGCCATCAGTGAGTCGACAGCTAACTATGGCTACACCTTC. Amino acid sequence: CAISESTANYGYTF.

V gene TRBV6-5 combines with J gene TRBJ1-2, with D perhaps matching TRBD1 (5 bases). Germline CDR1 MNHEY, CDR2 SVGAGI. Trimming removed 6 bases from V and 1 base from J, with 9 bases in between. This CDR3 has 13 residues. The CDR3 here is CASRPDSNYGYTF. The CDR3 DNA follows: TGTGCCAGCAGACCCGACAGTAACTATGGCTACACCTTC.

The CDR3 here is CASSLDAGNSGNTIYF. CDR3 in DNA: TGTGCCAGCAGCTTGGATGCAGGGAACTCTGGAAACACCATATATTTT. The V call is TRBV5-4, the J call TRBJ1-3; D might be TRBD1 (5 bases). Germline V CDR1 and CDR2: SGHNT, YYREEE (reference sequence). The CDR3 runs 16 residues. V lost 0 bases, J lost 0 bases, and 10 bases lay in between.

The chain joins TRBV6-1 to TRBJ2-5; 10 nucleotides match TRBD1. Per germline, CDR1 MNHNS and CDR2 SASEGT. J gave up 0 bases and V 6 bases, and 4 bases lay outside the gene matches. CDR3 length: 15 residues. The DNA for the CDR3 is TGTGCCAGCAGGAGGACAGGGGGGTACCAAGAGACCCAGTACTTC. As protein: CASRRTGGYQETQYF.

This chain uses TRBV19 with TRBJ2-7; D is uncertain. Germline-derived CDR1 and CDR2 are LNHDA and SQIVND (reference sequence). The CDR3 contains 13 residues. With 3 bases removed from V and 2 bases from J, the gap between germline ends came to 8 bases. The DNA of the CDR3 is TGTGCCAGTAGTATCTCCGTTGCCTACGAGCAGTACTTC. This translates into CASSISVAYEQYF. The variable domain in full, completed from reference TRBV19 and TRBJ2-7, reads DGGITQSPKYLFRKEGQNVTLSCEQNLNHDAMYWYRQDPGQGLRLIYYSQIVNDFQKGDIAEGYSVSREKKESFPLTVTSAQKNPTAFYLCASSISVAYEQYFGPGTRLTVT.

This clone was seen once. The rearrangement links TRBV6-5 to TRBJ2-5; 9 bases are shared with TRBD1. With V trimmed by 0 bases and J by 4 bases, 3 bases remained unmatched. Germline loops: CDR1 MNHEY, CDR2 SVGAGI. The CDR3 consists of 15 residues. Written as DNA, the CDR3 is TGTGCCAGCAGTTACTCGACAGGGGGTAGAGAGACCCAGTACTTC. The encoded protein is CASSYSTGGRETQYF.

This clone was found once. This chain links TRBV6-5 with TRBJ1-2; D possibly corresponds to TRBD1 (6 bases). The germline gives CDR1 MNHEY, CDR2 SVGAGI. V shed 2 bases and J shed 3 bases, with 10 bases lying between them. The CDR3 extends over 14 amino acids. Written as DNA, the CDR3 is TGTGCCAGCAGTTACAACGCAGGGGACTATGGCTACACCTTC. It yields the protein CASSYNAGDYGYTF.

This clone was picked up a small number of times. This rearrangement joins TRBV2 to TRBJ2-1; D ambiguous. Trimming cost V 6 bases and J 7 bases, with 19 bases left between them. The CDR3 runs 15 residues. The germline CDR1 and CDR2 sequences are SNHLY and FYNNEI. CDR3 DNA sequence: TGTGCCAGCAGGGCTTCGACGGGTGGTACAAATGAGCAGTTCTTC. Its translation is CASRASTGGTNEQFF. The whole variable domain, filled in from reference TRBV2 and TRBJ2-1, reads EPEVTQTPSHQVTQMGQEVILRCVPISNHLYFYWYRQILGQKVEFLVSFYNNEISEKSEIFDDQFSVERPDGSNFTLKIRSTKLEDSAMYFCASRASTGGTNEQFFGPGTRLTVL.

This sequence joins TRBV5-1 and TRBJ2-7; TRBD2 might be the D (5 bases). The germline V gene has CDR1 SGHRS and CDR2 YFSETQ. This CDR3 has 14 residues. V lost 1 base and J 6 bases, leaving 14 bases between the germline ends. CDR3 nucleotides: TGCGCCAGCAGCTTGCTGGGAGTCGAATCCGAGCAGTACTTC. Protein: CASSLLGVESEQYF.

CDR3 DNA sequence: TGTGCCAGCAGCCTGGATCCGTCCTACAATGAGCAGTTCTTC. This encodes CASSLDPSYNEQFF. J is TRBJ2-1 and V is TRBV5-4; no definite D call. With 4 bases removed from V and 1 base from J, the gap between germline ends came to 9 bases. The length of the CDR3 is 14 residues. CDR1 is SGHNT, CDR2 YYREEE, per germline (reference sequence).

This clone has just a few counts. In nucleotides, the CDR3 is TGTGCCATCAGTGAGTCGAGGGAGAACACTGAAGCTTTCTTT. Protein sequence: CAISESRENTEAFF. The V and J genes are TRBV10-3 and TRBJ1-1; D remains unclear. The germline V and J ends were trimmed by 0 bases and 1 base, with 6 bases remaining between them. Germline CDR1 is ENHRY and CDR2 is SYGVKD. There are 14 residues in the CDR3.

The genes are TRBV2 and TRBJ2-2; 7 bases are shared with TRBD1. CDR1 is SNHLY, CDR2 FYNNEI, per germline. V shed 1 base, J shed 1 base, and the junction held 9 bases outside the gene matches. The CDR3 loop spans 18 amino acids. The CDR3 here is CASSEGHGDSRNTGELFF. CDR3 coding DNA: TGTGCCAGCAGTGAAGGGCATGGGGACAGTCGGAACACCGGGGAGCTGTTTTTT.

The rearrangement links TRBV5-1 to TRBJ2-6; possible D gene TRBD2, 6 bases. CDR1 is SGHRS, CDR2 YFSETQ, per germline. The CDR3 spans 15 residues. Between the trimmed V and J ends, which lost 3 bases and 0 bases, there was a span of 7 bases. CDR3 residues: CASSWRGSGANVLTF. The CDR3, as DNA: TGCGCCAGCAGCTGGAGGGGCTCTGGGGCCAACGTCCTGACTTTC.

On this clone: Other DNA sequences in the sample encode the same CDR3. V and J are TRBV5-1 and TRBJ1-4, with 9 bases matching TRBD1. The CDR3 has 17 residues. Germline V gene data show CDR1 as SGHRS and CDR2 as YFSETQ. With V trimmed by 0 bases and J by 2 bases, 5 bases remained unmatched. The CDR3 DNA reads TGCGCCAGCAGCTTGGAGGGACAGGGTTCTACTAATGAAAAACTGTTTTTT. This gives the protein CASSLEGQGSTNEKLFF.

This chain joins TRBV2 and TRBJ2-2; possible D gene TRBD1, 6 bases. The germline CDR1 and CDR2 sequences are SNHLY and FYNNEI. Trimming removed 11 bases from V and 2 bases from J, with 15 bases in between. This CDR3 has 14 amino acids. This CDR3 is CAGAGDANTGELFF. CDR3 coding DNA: TGTGCCGGGGCAGGGGACGCCAACACCGGGGAGCTGTTTTTT.

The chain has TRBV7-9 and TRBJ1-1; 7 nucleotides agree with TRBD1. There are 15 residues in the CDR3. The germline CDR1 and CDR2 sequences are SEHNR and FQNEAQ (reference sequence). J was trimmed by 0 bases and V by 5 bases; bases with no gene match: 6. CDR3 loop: CASSPKDRLNTEAFF. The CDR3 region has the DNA TGTGCCAGCAGCCCGAAGGACAGGCTGAACACTGAAGCTTTCTTT. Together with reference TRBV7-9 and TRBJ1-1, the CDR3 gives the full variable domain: DTGVSQNPRHKITKRGQNVTFRCDPISEHNRLYWYRQTLGQGPEFLTYFQNEAQLEKSRLLSDRFSAERPKGSFSTLEIQRTEQGDSAMYLCASSPKDRLNTEAFFGQGTRLTVV.

This CDR3 reads CASSSVLAGQYNEQFF. The CDR3 DNA reads TGCGCCAGCAGCTCGGTCCTAGCGGGCCAGTACAATGAGCAGTTCTTC. The chain joins TRBV5-1 to TRBJ2-1, with 8 bases that match TRBD2. Losses at the gene ends were 3 bases for V and 4 bases for J; bases not matched to a gene: 9. This CDR3 contains 16 residues. Germline V gene lookup returns CDR1 SGHRS and CDR2 YFSETQ. The full variable domain, rest sourced from reference TRBV5-1 and TRBJ2-1, is KAGVTQTPRYLIKTRGQQVTLSCSPISGHRSVSWYQQTPGQGLQFLFEYFSETQRNKGNFPGRFSGRQFSNSRSEMNVSTLELGDSALYLCASSSVLAGQYNEQFFGPGTRLTVL.

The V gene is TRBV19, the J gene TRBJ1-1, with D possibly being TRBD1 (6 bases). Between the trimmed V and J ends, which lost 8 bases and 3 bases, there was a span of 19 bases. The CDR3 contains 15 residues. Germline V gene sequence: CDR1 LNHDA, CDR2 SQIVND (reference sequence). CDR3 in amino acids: CASLPGGGGDTEAFF. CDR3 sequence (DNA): TGTGCCAGTCTCCCGGGGGGCGGAGGAGACACTGAAGCTTTCTTT.

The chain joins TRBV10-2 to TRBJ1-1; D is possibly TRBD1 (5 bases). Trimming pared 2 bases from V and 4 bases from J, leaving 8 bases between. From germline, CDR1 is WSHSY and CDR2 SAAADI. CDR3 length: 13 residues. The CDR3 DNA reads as TGCGCCAGCAGTGAGGTAGGGGCCACTGAAGCTTTCTTT. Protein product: CASSEVGATEAFF.

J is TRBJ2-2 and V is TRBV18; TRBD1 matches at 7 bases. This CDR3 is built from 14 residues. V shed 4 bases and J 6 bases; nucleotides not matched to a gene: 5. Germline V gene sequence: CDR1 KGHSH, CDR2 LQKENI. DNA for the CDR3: TGTGCCAGCTCACGACAGGGTAACGCCGGGGAGCTGTTTTTT. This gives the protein CASSRQGNAGELFF. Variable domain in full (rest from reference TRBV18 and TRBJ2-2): NAGVMQNPRHLVRRRGQEARLRCSPMKGHSHVYWYRQLPEEGLKFMVYLQKENIIDESGMPKERFSAEFPKEGPSILRIQQVVRGDSAAYFCASSRQGNAGELFFGEGSRLTVL.

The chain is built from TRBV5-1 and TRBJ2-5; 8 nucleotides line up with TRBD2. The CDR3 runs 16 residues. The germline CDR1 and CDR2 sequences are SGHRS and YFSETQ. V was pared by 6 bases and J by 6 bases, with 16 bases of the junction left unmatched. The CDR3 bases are TGCGCCAGCACCCCGGAGGGGACTAGGAGTAGGAAGACCCAGTACTTC. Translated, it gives CASTPEGTRSRKTQYF.